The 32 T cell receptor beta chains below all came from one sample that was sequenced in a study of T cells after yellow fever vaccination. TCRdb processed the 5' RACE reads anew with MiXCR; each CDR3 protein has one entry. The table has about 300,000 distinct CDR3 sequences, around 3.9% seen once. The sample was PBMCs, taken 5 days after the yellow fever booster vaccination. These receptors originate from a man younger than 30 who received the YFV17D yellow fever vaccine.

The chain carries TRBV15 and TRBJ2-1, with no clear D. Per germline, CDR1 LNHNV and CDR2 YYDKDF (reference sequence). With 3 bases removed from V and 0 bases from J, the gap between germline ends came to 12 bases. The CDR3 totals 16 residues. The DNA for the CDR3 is TGTGCCACCAGCAGGCTCCGTGGCAGCTCCTACAATGAGCAGTTCTTC. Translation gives CATSRLRGSSYNEQFF.

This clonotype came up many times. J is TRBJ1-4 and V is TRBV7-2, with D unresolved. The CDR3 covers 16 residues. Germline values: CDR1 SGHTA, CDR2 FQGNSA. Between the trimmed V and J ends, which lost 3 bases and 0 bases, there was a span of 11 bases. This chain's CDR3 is CASSFSLASTNEKLFF. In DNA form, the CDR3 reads TGTGCCAGCAGCTTCAGTCTCGCTTCAACTAATGAAAAACTGTTTTTT.

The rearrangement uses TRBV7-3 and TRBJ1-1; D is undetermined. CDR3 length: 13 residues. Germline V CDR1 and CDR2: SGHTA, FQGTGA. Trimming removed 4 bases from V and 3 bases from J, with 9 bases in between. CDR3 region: CASSWLRDTEAFF. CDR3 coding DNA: TGTGCCAGCAGCTGGCTTAGGGACACTGAAGCTTTCTTT.

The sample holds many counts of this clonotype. The CDR3 sequence is CSVELAGGLEEQFF. The DNA of the CDR3 is TGCAGCGTTGAATTAGCGGGGGGGTTAGAGGAGCAGTTCTTC. The J gene is TRBJ2-1, the V gene TRBV29-1, with 11 positions matching TRBD2. CDR1 SQVTM and CDR2 ANQGSEA come from the germline V gene. The CDR3 has 14 amino acids. Unmatched junction bases numbered 7, after V lost 2 bases and J lost 10 bases.

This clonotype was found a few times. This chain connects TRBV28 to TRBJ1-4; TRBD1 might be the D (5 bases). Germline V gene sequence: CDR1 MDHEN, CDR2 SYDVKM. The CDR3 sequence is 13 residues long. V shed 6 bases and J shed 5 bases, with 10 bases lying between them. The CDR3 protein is CASSDRQNEKLFF. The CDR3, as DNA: TGTGCCAGCAGCGATCGACAGAATGAAAAACTGTTTTTT.

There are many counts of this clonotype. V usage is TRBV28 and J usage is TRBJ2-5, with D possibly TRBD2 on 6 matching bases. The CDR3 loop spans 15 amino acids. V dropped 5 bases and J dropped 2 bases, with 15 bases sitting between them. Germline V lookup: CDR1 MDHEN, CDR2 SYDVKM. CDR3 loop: CASSPPRGLQETQYF. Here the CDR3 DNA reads TGTGCCAGCAGTCCGCCCCGGGGGTTACAAGAGACCCAGTACTTC. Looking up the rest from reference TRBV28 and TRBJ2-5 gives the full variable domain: DVKVTQSSRYLVKRTGEKVFLECVQDMDHENMFWYRQDPGLGLRLIYFSYDVKMKEKGDIPEGYSVSREKKERFSLILESASTNQTSMYLCASSPPRGLQETQYFGPGTRLLVL.

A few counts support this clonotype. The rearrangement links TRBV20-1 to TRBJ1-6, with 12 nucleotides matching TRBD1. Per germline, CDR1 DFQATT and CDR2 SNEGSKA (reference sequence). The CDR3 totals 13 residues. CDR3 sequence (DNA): TGCTCCGCAAGGGGACAGGGGGCGTACCCCCTCCACTTT. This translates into CSARGQGAYPLHF.

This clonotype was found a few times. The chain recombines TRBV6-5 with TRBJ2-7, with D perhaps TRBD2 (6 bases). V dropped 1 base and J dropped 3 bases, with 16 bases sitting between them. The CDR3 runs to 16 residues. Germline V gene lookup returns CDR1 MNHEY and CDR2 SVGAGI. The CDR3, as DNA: TGTGCCAGCAGTTACTTAGGGGCCGGGGGAAACTACGAGCAGTACTTC. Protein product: CASSYLGAGGNYEQYF.

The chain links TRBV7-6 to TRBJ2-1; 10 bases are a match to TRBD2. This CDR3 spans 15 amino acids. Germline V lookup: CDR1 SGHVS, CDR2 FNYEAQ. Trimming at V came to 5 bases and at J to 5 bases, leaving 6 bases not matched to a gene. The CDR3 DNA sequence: TGTGCCAGCAGCCTGTCTAGCGGGGGCCACAATGAGCAGTTCTTC. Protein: CASSLSSGGHNEQFF. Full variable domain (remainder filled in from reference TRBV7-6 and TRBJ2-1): GAGVSQSPRYKVTKRGQDVALRCDPISGHVSLYWYRQALGQGPEFLTYFNYEAQQDKSGLPNDRFSAERPEGSISTLTIQRTEQRDSAMYRCASSLSSGGHNEQFFGPGTRLTVL.

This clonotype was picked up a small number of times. This CDR3 is CASSFGSGPYEQYF. The CDR3 nucleotides read TGTGCCAGCAGCTTCGGTAGCGGCCCCTACGAGCAGTACTTC. V and J are TRBV7-2 and TRBJ2-7; maybe TRBD2 (6 bases). The CDR3 runs to 14 residues. V lost 3 bases and J 2 bases, leaving 11 bases between the germline ends. Germline lookup yields CDR1 SGHTA and CDR2 FQGNSA.

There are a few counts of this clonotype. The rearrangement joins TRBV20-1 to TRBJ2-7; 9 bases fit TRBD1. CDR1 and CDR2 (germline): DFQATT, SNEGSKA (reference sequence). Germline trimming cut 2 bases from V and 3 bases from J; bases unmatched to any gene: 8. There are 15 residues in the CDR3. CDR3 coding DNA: TGCAGTGCTAGATCCGGACAGGGGATAATCTACGAGCAGTACGTC. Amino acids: CSARSGQGIIYEQYV.

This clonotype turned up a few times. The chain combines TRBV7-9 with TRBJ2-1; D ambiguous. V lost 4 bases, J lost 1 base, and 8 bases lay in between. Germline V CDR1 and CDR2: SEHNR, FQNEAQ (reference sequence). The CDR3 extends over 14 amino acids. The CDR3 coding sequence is TGTGCCAGCAGCTCCGTCTTGTCCTACAATGAGCAGTTCTTC. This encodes CASSSVLSYNEQFF.

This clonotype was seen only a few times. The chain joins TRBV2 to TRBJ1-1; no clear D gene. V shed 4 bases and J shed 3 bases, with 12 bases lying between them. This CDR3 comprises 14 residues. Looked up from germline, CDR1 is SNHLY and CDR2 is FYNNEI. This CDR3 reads CASSAYHTDTEAFF. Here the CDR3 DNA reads TGTGCCAGCAGTGCTTATCACACAGACACTGAAGCTTTCTTT.

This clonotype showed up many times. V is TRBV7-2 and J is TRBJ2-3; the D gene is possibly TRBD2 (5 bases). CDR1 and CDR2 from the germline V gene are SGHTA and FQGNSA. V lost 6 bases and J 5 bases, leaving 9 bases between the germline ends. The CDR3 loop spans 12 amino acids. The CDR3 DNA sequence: TGTGCCAGCAGGGCCGCGGGAGATACGCAGTATTTT. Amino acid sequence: CASRAAGDTQYF.

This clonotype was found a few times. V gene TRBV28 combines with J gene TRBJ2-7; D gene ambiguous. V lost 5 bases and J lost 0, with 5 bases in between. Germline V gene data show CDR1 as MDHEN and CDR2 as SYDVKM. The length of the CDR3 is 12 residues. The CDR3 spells CASSTASYEQYV. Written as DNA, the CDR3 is TGTGCCAGCAGTACAGCCTCCTACGAGCAGTACGTC.

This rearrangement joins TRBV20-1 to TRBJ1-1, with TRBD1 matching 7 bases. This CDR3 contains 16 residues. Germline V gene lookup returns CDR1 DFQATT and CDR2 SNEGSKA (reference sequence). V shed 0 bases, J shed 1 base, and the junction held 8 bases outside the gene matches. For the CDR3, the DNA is TGCAGTGCTAGAGATAAGAGGGGGCAGGGGAACACTGAAGCTTTCTTT. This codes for CSARDKRGQGNTEAFF.

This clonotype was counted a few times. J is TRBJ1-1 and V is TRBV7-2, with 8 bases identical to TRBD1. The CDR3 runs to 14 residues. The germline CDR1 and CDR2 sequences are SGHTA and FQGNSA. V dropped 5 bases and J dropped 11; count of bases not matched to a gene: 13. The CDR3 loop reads CASSTQTGAELAFF. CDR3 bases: TGTGCCAGCAGCACACAGACAGGGGCCGAGCTCGCTTTCTTT.

The CDR3 DNA reads as TGCAGTGCTAGAGTAGCCGGGAAAGAGACCCAGTACTTC. Translation: CSARVAGKETQYF. The chain recombines TRBV20-1 with TRBJ2-5, with D maybe TRBD2 (5 bases). V lost 1 base to trimming and J lost 3 bases, with 9 bases between them. The CDR3 is 13 residues long. Germline lookup yields CDR1 DFQATT and CDR2 SNEGSKA (reference sequence).

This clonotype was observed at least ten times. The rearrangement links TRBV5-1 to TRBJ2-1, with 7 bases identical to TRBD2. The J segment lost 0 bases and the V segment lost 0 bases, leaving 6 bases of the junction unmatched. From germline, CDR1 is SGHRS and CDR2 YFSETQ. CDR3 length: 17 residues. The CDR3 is CASSLVRSGGSYNEQFF. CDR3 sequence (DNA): TGCGCCAGCAGCTTGGTTAGGTCGGGGGGCTCCTACAATGAGCAGTTCTTC.

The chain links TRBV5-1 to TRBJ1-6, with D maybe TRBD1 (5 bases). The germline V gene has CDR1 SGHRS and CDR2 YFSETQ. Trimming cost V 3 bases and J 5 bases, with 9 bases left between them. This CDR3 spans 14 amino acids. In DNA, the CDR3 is TGCGCCAGCAGCTCCGGACAAAATAATTCACCCCTCCACTTT. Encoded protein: CASSSGQNNSPLHF.

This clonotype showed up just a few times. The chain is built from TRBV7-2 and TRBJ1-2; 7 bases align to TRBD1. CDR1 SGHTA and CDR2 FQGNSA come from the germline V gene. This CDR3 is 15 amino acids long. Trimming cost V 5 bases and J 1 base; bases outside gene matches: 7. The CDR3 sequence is CASSPRDSRNYGYTF. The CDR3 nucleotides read TGTGCCAGCAGCCCGCGGGACAGCCGTAACTATGGCTACACCTTC.

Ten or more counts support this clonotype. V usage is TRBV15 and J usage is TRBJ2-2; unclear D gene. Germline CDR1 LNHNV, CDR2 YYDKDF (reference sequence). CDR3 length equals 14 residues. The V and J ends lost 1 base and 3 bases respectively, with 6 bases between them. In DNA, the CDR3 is TGTGCCACCAGCAGAGCCAGGTACACCGGGGAGCTGTTTTTT. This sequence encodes CATSRARYTGELFF.

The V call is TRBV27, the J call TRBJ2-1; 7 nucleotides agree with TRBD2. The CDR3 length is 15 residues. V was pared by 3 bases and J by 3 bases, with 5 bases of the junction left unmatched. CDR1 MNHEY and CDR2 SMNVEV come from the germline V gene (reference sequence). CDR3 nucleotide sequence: TGTGCCAGCAGTTTGGACGGGGGGAACTACAATGAGCAGTTCTTC. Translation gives CASSLDGGNYNEQFF.

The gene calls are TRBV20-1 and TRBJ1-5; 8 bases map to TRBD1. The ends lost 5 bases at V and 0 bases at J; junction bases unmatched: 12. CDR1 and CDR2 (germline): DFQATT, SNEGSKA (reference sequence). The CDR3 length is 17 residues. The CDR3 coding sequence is TGCAGTGCTCTTAAACAGGGGGAAGCTTATAGCAATCAGCCCCAGCATTTT. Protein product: CSALKQGEAYSNQPQHF.

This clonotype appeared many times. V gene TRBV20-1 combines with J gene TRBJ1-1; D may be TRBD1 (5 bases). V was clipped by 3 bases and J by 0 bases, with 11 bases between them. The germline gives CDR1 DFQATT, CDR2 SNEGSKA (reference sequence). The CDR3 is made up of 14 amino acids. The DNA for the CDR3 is TGCAGTGCTAGGTCCAGGGTCATGAACACTGAAGCTTTCTTT. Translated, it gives CSARSRVMNTEAFF.

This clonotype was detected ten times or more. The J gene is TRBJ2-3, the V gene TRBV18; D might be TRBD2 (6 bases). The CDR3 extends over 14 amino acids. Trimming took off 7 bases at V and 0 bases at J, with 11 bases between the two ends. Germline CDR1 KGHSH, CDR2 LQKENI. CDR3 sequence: CASFRESSTDTQYF. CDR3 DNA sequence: TGTGCCAGCTTTCGGGAGTCTAGCACAGATACGCAGTATTTT.

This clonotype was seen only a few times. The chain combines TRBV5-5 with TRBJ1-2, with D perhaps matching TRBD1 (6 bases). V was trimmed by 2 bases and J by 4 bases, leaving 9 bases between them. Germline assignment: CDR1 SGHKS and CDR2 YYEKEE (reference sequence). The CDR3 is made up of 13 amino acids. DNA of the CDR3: TGTGCCAGCAGCTTTTACAGGGTCTATGGCTACACCTTC. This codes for CASSFYRVYGYTF.

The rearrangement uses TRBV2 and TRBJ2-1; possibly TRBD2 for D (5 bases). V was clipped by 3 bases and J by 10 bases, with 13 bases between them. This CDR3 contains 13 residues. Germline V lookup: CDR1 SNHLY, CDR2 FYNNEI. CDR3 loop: CASSERASEEQFF. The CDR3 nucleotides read TGTGCCAGCAGTGAGAGGGCCTCAGAGGAGCAGTTCTTC.

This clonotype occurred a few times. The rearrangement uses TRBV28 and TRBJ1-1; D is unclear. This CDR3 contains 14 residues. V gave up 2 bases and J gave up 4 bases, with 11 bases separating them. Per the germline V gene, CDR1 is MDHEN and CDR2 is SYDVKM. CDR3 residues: CASSLGGMGTEAFF. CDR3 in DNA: TGTGCCAGCAGTTTAGGAGGGATGGGCACTGAAGCTTTCTTT.

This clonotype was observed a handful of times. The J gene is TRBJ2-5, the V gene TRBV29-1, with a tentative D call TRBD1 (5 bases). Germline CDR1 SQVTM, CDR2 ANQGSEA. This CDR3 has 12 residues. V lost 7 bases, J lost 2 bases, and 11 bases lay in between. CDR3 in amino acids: CSATAAQETQYF. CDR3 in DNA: TGCAGCGCGACAGCAGCACAAGAGACCCAGTACTTC.

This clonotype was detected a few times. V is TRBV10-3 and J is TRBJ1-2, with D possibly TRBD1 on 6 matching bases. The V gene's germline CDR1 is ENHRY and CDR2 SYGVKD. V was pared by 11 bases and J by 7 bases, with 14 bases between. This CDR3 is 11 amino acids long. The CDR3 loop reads CAAQGASGYTF. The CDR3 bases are TGTGCCGCACAGGGCGCGAGTGGCTACACCTTC.

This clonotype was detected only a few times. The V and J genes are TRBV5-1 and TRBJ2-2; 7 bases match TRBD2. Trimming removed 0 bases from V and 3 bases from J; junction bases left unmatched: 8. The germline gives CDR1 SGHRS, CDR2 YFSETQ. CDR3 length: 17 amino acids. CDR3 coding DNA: TGCGCCAGCAGCTTGGTGTTTGGCGGGGGACACACCGGGGAGCTGTTTTTT. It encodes CASSLVFGGGHTGELFF.